The 2 T cell receptor beta chains below all came from one sample that was sequenced in a study of T cells in Graves' hyperthyroidism and ophthalmopathy. Amplified regions were TCR beta CDR3 sequences from RNA transcripts. First-round RT-PCR with HTBI primers amplified the TCR CDR3 region. TCRdb redid the calling of the multiplex PCR reads with MiXCR, one entry per CDR3 protein. The table records just over 550,000 distinct CDR3 sequences, around 45% of them present only once. Sequencing input: peripheral blood or thyroid tissue (not recorded which). The receptors originated from a woman aged 18-29 years with Graves' hyperthyroidism.

The chain links TRBV20-1 to TRBJ2-7; possibly TRBD1 for D (5 bases). Trimming took 6 bases from V and 10 from J, leaving 19 bases between them. CDR1 and CDR2 from the germline V gene are DFQATT and SNEGSKA (reference sequence). The CDR3 runs 12 residues. The DNA for the CDR3 is TGCAGTGCAATTACCAGGGCGGCAACCCAGTACTTC. Encoded protein: CSAITRAATQYF.

The J gene is TRBJ2-2, the V gene TRBV24-1; 7 bases are shared with TRBD2. The trim removed 0 bases at V and 7 bases at J, leaving 4 bases unmatched. Germline CDR1 reads KGHDR; CDR2 reads SFDVKD. The CDR3 runs 15 residues. This chain's CDR3 is CATSDLSSGRGELFF. DNA for the CDR3: TGTGCCACCAGTGATTTGTCTAGCGGACGCGGGGAGCTGTTTTTT.